This TCR beta chain emerged from a study of blood T cells in healthy people across ages. Overall study findings and caveats: PBMCs that were unsorted prevented a conclusive naive versus antigen-experienced comparison.

Remarks on this clonotype: Its antigen is not known.

Through a sample-barcoded 5' primer and a J-beta primer mix, a second PCR was run for 7 to 11 cycles. TCRdb used MiXCR to reprocess the 5' RACE reads, holding one entry per CDR3 protein. The table shows over 1.5 million distinct CDR3 sequences, with around half occurring only once. Looked up from germline, CDR1 is SGHKS and CDR2 is YYEKEE (reference sequence). With 4 bases removed from V and 9 bases from J, the gap between germline ends came to 19 bases. CDR3 length: 14 residues. The chain couples TRBV5-5 to TRBJ1-2, with a tentative D call TRBD1 (5 bases). The sequenced material came from blood. This TCR was sampled from a woman between 35 and 50 years old in good health. The CDR3 DNA reads TGTGCCAGCAGCACGGACACCCCCAAGGAGAGCTACACCTTC. Protein: CASSTDTPKESYTF.